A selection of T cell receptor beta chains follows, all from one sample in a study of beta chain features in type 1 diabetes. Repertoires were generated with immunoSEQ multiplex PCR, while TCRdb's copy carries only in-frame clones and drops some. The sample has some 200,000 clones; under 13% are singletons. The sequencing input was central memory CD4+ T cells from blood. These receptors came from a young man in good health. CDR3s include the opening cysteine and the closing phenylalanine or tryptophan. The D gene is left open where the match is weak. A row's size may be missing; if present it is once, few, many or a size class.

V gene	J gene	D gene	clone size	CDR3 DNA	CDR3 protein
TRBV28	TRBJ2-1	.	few	TGTGCCAGCAGGAATTTCCCCTCGAGCTCCTACAATGAGCAGTTCTTC	CASRNFPSSSYNEQFF
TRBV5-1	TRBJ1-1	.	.	TGCGCCAGCAGTACTCAGGGAAGAGCGGACACTGAAGCTTTCTTT	CASSTQGRADTEAFF
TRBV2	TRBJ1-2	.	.	TGTGCCAGCAGACTACAGGGCCTCGATGGCTACACCTTC	CASRLQGLDGYTF
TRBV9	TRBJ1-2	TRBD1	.	TGTGCCAGCTGCGTAGAGGACAGGGGCTATGGCTACACCTTC	CASCVEDRGYGYTF
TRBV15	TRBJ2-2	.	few	TGTGCCACCAGCAGAGGCGAAGGGAGTGCGACCGGGGAGCTGTTTTTT	CATSRGEGSATGELFF
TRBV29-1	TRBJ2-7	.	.	TGCAGCGTTGAAGTGGTCCTCGCGCACGAGCAGTACTTC	CSVEVVLAHEQYF
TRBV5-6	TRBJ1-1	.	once	TGTGCCAGCAGCTTGGACGCGAACACTGAAGCTTTCTTT	CASSLDANTEAFF
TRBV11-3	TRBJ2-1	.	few	TGTGCCAGCAGCCGGGTCCAGGAGAATGAGCAGTTCTTC	CASSRVQENEQFF
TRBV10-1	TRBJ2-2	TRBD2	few	TGCGCCAGCAGTGAGGGACTAGCGGGAGCCGGGGAGCTGTTTTTT	CASSEGLAGAGELFF
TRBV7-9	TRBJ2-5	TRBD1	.	TGTGCCAGCAGCTTAGCGAGGGGAACAGGGGCCCAAGAGACCCAGTACTTC	CASSLARGTGAQETQYF
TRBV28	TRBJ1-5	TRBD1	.	TGTGCCACCCTTAAACAGGGGCAAGGACAGCCCCAGCATTTT	CATLKQGQGQPQHF
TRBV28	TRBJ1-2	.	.	TGTGCCAGCACCCAGAGGCGGAACTATGGCTACACCTTC	CASTQRRNYGYTF
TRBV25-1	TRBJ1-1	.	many	TGTGCCAGCAGTGAATATGGGAAGAACACTGAAGCTTTCTTT	CASSEYGKNTEAFF
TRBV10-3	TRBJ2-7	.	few	TGTGCCATCAGTGCGCCTAACTACTACGAGCAGTACTTC	CAISAPNYYEQYF
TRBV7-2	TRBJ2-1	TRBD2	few	TGTGCCAGCAGCTTAGCGTCTAGAGCGGGAGTTGACAATGAGCAGTTCTTC	CASSLASRAGVDNEQFF
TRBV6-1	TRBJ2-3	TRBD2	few	TGTGCCAGCAGGGAAGCGGGAAGGCAGTATTTT	CASREAGRQYF
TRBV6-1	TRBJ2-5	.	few	TGTGCCAGCAGAGACGGGACCACCCAGTACTTC	CASRDGTTQYF
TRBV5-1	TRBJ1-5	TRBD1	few	TGCGCCAGCAGCTTAGAAGGACAGGGAGCGGGTCAGCCCCAGCATTTT	CASSLEGQGAGQPQHF
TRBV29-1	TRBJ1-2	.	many	TGCAGCGTTGAAAGGCAGGGATATGGCTACACCTTC	CSVERQGYGYTF
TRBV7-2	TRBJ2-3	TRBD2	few	TGTGCCAGCAGCTTAACTAGCGGGAGTTCTCTAGATACGCAGTATTTT	CASSLTSGSSLDTQYF
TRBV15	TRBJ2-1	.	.	TGTGCCACCTCGGCGGGGGCTACCGTTAACAATGAGCAGTTCTTC	CATSAGATVNNEQFF
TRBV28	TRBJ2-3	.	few	TGTGCCAGCAGTTTCTTGGGGGGCACAGATACGCAGTATTTT	CASSFLGGTDTQYF
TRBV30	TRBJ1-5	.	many	TGTGCCTGGAGTGGGAGTAATCAGCCCCAGCATTTT	CAWSGSNQPQHF
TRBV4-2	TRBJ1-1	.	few	TGTGCCAGCAGCCAAGTGGGGTCCCTGAACACTGAAGCTTTCTTT	CASSQVGSLNTEAFF
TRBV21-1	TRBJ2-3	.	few	TGTGCCAGCAATCGTGAGGGCACAGATACGCAGTATTTT	CASNREGTDTQYF
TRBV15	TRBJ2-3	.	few	TGTGCCACCAGCAGGGGGGTGGTCGGGGGCACAGATACGCAGTATTTT	CATSRGVVGGTDTQYF
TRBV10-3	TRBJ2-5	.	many	TGTGCCATCAGTCCAGTCGGGGGACCGGAGCAGACCCAGTACTTC	CAISPVGGPEQTQYF
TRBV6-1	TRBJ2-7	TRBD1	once	TGTGCCAGCAGGGGGGACAGCGTAGGCTACGAGCAGTACTTC	CASRGDSVGYEQYF
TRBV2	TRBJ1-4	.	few	TGTGCCAGCCGGGCCACGGAAAAACTGTTTTTT	CASRATEKLFF
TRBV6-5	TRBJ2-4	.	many	TGTGCCAGCAGTTACCGCCTCCCCATCGGGAACATTCAGTACTTC	CASSYRLPIGNIQYF
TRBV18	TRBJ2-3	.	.	TGTGCCAGCTCACTTCAACCCCCAGGAGCGTCCCCGGTCCCAGATACGCAGTATTTT	CASSLQPPGASPVPDTQYF
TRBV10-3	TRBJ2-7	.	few	TGTGCCTCACAGGTGGGGGGGCGATTCGAGCAGTACTTC	CASQVGGRFEQYF